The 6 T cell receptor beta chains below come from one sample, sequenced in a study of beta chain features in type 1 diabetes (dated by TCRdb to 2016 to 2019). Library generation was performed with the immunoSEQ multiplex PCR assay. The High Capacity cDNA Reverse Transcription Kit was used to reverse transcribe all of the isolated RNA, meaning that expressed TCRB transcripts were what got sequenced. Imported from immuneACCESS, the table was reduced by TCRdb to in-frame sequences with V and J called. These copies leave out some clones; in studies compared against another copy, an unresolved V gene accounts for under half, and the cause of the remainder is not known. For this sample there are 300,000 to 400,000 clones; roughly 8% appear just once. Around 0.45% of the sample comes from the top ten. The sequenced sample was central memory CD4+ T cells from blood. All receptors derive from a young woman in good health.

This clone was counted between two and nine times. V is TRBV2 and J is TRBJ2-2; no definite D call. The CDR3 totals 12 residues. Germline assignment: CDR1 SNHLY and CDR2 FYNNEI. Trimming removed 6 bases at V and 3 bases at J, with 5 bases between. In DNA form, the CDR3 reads TGTGCCAGCAGAATGGACACCGGGGAGCTGTTTTTT. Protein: CASRMDTGELFF.

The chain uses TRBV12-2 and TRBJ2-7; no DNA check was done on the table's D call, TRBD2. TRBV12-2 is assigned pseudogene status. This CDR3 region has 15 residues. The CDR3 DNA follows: TGTGCAAGTCGCTCACTAGCGGGGTCAGACTACGAGCAGTACTTC. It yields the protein CASRSLAGSDYEQYF.

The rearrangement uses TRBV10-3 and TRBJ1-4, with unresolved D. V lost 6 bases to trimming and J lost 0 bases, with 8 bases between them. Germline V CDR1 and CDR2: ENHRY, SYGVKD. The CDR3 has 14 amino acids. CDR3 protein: CAISQEPTNEKLFF. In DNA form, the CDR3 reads TGTGCCATCAGCCAGGAGCCAACTAATGAAAAACTGTTTTTT.

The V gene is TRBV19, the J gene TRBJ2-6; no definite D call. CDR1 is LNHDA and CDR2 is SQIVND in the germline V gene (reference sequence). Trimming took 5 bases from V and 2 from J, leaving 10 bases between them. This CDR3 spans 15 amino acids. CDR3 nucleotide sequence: TGTGCCAGTAGTTCTCGGCAGCCTGGGGCCAACGTCCTGACTTTC. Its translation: CASSSRQPGANVLTF.

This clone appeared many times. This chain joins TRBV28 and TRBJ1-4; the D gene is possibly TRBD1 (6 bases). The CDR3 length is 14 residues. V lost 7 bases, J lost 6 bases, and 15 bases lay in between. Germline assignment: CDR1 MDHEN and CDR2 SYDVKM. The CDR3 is CASTPGVDYEKLFF. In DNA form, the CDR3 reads TGTGCCAGCACTCCAGGGGTTGATTATGAAAAACTGTTTTTT.

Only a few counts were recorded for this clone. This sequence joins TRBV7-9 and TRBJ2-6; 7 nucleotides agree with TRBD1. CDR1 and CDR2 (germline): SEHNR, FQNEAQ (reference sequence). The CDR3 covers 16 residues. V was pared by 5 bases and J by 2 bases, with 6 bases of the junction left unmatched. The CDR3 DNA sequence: TGTGCCAGCAGCGAAACAGGGGTTCCTGGGGCCAACGTCCTGACTTTC. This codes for CASSETGVPGANVLTF.